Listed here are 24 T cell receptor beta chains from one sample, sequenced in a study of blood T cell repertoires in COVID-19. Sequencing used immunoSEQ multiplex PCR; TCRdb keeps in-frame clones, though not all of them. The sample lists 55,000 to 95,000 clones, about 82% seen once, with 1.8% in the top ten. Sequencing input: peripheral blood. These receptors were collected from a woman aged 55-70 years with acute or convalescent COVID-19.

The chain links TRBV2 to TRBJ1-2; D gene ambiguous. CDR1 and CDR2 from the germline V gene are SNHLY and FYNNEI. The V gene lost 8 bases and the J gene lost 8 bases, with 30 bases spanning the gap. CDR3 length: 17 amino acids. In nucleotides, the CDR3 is TGTGCCAGCGGGTTAACCAAGGCCAGGCGAGTTAGTGGAGGCTACACCTTC. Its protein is CASGLTKARRVSGGYTF.

CDR3: CASSYSGGGTYEQYF. The CDR3 DNA follows: TGTGCCAGCAGTTACTCGGGCGGGGGGACCTACGAGCAGTACTTC. The chain links TRBV6-5 to TRBJ2-7, with 8 bases identical to TRBD2. The CDR3 is 15 amino acids. Germline V lookup: CDR1 MNHEY, CDR2 SVGAGI. The V gene end was trimmed by 0 bases and the J gene end by 2 bases; junction bases not matched to a gene: 3.

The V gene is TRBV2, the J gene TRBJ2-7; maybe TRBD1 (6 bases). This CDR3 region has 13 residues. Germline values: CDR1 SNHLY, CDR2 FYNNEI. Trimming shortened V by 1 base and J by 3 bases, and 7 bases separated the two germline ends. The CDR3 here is CASSEGGLYEQYF. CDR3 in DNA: TGTGCCAGCAGTGAAGGGGGGCTCTACGAGCAGTACTTC.

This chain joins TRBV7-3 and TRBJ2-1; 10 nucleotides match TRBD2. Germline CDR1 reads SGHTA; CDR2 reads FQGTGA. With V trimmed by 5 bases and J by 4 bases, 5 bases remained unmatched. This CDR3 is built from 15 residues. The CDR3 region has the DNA TGTGCCAGCAGCCCGGCTAGCGGGGGTTACAATGAGCAGTTCTTC. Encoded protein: CASSPASGGYNEQFF.

CDR3 DNA sequence: TGTGCCAGCAGCTTGCCGGGACAAACCCCGGCTTTTAACTATGGCTACACCTTC. Protein product: CASSLPGQTPAFNYGYTF. The rearrangement links TRBV5-6 to TRBJ1-2, with D possibly being TRBD1 (6 bases). Per germline, CDR1 SGHDT and CDR2 YYEEEE. The V gene lost 1 base and the J gene lost 1 base, with 20 bases spanning the gap. This CDR3 spans 18 amino acids.

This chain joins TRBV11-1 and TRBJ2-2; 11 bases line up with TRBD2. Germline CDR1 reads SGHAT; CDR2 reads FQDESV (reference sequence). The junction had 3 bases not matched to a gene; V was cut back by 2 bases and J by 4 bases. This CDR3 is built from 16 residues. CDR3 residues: CASSLSSGGFTGELFF. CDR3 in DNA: TGTGCCAGCAGCTTATCTAGCGGGGGGTTCACCGGGGAGCTGTTTTTT.

The CDR3 here is CASRTQTHNEQFF. As DNA, the CDR3 is TGTGCCAGCAGAACTCAAACCCACAATGAGCAGTTCTTC. The chain recombines TRBV6-5 with TRBJ2-1; no firm D call. Trimming took off 6 bases at V and 5 bases at J, with 11 bases between the two ends. CDR3 length: 13 amino acids. CDR1 MNHEY and CDR2 SVGAGI come from the germline V gene.

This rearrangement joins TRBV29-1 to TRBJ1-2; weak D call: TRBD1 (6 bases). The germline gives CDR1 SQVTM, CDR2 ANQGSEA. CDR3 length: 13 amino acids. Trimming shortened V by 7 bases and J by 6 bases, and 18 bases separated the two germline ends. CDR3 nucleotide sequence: TGCAGCGCCCAGTGGGGGCCAGGACATGGCTACACCTTC. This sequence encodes CSAQWGPGHGYTF.

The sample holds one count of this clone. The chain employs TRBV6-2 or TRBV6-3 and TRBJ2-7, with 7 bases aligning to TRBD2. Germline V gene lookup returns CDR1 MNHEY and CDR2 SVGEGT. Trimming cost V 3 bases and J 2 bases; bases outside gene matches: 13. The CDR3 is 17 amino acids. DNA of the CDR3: TGTGCCAGCAGTTATAGTAACAAGCGGGGCCCTACCTACGAGCAGTACTTC. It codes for CASSYSNKRGPTYEQYF.

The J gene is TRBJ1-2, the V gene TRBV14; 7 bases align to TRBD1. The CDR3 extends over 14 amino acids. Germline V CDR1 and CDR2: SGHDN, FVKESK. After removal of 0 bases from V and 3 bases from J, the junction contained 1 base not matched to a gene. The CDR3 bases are TGTGCCAGCAGCCAAGAAGACAGGGACTATGGCTACACCTTC. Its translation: CASSQEDRDYGYTF.

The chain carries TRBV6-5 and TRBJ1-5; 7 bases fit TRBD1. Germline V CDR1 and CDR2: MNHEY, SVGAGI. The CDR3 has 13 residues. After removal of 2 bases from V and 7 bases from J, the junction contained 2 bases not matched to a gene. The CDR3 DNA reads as TGTGCCAGCAGTTACGACAGGGCCCAGCCCCAGCATTTT. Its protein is CASSYDRAQPQHF.

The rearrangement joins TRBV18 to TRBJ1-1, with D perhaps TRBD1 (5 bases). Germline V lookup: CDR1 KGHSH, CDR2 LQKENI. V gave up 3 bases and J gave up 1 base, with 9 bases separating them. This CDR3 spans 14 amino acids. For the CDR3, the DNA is TGTGCCAGCTCACCCAGGACACAGAACACTGAAGCTTTCTTT. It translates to CASSPRTQNTEAFF. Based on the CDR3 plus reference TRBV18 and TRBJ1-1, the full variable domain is NAGVMQNPRHLVRRRGQEARLRCSPMKGHSHVYWYRQLPEEGLKFMVYLQKENIIDESGMPKERFSAEFPKEGPSILRIQQVVRGDSAAYFCASSPRTQNTEAFFGQGTRLTVV.

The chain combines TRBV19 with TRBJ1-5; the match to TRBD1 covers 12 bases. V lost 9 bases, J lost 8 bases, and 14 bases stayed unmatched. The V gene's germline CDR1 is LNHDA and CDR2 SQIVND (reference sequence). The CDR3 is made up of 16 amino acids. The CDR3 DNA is TGTGCCAGCAGACGGTCCATGGGACAGGGGGCAGAGCCCCAGCATTTT. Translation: CASRRSMGQGAEPQHF.

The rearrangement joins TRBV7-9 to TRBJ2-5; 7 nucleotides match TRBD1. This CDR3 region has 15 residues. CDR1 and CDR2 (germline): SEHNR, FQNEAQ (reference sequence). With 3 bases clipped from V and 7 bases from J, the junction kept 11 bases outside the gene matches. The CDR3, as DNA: TGTGCCAGCAGCTTGGGCGACAGGGCTCATGGGACCCAGTACTTC. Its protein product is CASSLGDRAHGTQYF.

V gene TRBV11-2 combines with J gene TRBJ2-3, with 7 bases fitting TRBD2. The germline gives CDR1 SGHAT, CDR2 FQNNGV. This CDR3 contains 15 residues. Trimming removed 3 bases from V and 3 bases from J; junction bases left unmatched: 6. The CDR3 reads CASSLGGSWTDTQYF. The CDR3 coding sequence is TGTGCCAGCAGCTTGGGGGGGAGTTGGACAGATACGCAGTATTTT.

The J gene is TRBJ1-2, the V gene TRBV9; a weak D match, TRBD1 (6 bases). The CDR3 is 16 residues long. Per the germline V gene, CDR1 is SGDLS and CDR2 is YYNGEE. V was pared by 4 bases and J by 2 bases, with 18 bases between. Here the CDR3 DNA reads TGTGCCAGCAGCCTCAATACAGGGAGGGAAAACTATGGCTACACCTTC. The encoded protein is CASSLNTGRENYGYTF.

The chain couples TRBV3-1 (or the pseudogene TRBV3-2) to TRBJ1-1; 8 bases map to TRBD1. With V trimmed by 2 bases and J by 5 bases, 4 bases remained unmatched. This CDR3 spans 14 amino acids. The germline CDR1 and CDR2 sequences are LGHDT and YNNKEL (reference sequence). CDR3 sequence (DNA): TGTGCCAGCAGCCAATTGACAGGGGAAACTGAAGCTTTCTTT. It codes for CASSQLTGETEAFF.

The CDR3 coding sequence is TGTGCCAGCAGTCCCGAAGGGGGGGCCCACAATGAGCAGTTCTTC. It is translated as CASSPEGGAHNEQFF. The chain joins TRBV6-6 to TRBJ2-1, with D perhaps TRBD2 (7 bases). The CDR3 loop spans 15 amino acids. Trimming left V 5 bases short and J 5 bases short, with 16 bases between. Germline CDR1 MNHNY, CDR2 SVGAGI (reference sequence).

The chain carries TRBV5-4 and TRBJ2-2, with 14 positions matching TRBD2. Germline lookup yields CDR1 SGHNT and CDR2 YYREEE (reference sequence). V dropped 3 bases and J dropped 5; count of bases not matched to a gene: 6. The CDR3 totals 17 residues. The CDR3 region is CASSSPTSGRVTGELFF. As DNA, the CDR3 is TGTGCCAGCAGCTCCCCGACTAGCGGGAGGGTGACCGGGGAGCTGTTTTTT.

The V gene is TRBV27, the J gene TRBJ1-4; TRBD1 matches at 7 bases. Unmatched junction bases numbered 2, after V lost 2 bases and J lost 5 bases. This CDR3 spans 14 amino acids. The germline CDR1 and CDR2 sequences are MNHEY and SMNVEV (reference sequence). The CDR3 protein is CASSLNRGNEKLFF. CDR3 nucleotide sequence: TGTGCCAGCAGTTTAAACAGGGGAAATGAAAAACTGTTTTTT.

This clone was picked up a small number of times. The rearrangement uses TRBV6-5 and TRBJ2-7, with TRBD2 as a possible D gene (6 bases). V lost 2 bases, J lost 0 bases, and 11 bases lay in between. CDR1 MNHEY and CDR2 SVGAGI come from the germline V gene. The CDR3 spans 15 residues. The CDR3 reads CASSYGEASSYEQYF. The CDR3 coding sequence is TGTGCCAGCAGTTACGGGGAGGCTTCCTCCTACGAGCAGTACTTC.

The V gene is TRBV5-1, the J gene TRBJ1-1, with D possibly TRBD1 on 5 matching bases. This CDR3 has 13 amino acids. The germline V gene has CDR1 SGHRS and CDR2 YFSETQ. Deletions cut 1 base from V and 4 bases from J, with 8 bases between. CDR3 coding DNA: TGCGCCAGCAGCTTGCGGGGGGGCACTGAAGCTTTCTTT. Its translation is CASSLRGGTEAFF. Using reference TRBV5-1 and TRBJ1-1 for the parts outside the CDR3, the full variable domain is KAGVTQTPRYLIKTRGQQVTLSCSPISGHRSVSWYQQTPGQGLQFLFEYFSETQRNKGNFPGRFSGRQFSNSRSEMNVSTLELGDSALYLCASSLRGGTEAFFGQGTRLTVV.

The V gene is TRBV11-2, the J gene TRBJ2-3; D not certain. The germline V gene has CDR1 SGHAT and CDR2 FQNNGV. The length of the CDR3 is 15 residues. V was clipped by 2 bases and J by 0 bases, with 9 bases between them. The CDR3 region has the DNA TGTGCCAGCAGCTTATTGAGTCATAGCACAGATACGCAGTATTTT. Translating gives CASSLLSHSTDTQYF.

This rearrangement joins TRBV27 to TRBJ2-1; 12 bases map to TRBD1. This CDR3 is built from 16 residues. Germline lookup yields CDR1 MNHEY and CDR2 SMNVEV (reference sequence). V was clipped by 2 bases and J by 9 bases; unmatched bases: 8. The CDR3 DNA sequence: TGTGCCAGCAGTTTAGGGACAGGGGGCGCGTATAGTGAGCAGTTCTTC. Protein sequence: CASSLGTGGAYSEQFF.